This T cell receptor (beta chain) was sequenced during a study of blood T cells in healthy people across ages. Trimming left V 0 bases short and J 3 bases short, with 6 bases between. The CDR3 has 13 amino acids. Germline CDR1 and CDR2: DFQATT and SNEGSKA (reference sequence). Whole-study findings and limits: Relative to aged donors, long-lived donors carried more naive CD4+ cells and displayed higher diversity.

Notes on this clonotype: Its antigen is as yet unknown.

Each sample gave at least 7 million isolated PBMCs. Combining a sample-barcoded 5' primer with a J-beta primer mix, a second PCR ran for roughly 7 to 12 cycles. Every cDNA molecule bore a tag from a template-switch adaptor containing 12 random nucleotides. Per sample, CDR3-containing paired-end reads numbered at least 2.5 million. TCRdb processed the 5' RACE reads anew with MiXCR; each CDR3 protein has one entry. This table has about 970,000 distinct CDR3 sequences, around 54% appearing once. This chain connects TRBV20-1 to TRBJ1-5; D ambiguous. This receptor was obtained from a woman aged 60-75 years in good health. What was sequenced was blood. CDR3 bases: TGCAGTGCTAGAGACAGAAACAATCAGCCCCAGCATTTT. This translates into CSARDRNNQPQHF.